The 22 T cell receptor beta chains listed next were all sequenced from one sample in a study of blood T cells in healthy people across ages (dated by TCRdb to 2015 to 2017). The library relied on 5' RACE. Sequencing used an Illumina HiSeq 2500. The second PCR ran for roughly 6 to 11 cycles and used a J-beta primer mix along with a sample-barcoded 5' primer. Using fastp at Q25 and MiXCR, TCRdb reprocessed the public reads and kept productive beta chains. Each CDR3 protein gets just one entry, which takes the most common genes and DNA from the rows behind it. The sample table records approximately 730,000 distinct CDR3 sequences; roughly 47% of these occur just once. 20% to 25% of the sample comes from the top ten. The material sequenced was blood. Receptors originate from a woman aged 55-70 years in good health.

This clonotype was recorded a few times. The CDR3 spells CASSPWEQDEGEQFF. CDR3 sequence (DNA): TGTGCCAGCAGCCCGTGGGAGCAGGATGAGGGTGAGCAGTTCTTC. This chain joins TRBV13 and TRBJ2-1; a weak D match, TRBD2 (5 bases). Trimming pared 5 bases from V and 9 bases from J, leaving 20 bases between. Germline lookup yields CDR1 PRHDT and CDR2 FYEKMQ (reference sequence). CDR3 length equals 15 residues.

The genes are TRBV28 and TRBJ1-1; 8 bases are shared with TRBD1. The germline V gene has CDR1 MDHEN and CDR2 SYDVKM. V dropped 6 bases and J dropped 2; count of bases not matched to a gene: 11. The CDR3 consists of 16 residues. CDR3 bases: TGTGCCAGCAGCCCACCGGGACAGGTTACTAACACTGAAGCTTTCTTT. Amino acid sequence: CASSPPGQVTNTEAFF.

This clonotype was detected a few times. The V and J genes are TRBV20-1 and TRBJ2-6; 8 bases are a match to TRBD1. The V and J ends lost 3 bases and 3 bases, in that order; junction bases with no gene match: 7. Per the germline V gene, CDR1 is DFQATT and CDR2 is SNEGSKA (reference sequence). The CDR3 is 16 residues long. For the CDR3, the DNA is TGCAGTGCTAGGAGTCAGGGGGCGATTGGGGCCAACGTCCTGACTTTC. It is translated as CSARSQGAIGANVLTF.

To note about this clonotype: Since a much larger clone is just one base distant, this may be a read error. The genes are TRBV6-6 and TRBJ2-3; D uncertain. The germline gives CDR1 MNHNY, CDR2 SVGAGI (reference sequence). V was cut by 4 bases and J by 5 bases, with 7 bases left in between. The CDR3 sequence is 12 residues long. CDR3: CASSLTVDTQYF. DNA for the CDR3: TGTGCCAGCAGTTTGACTGTAGATACGCAGTATTTT.

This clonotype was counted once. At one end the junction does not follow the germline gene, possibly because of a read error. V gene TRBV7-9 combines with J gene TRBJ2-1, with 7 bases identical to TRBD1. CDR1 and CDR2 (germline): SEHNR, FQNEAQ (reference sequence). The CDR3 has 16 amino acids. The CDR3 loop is CVSRLRGFGSYNEQFF. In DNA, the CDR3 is TGTGTCAGCAGACTCAGGGGGTTTGGCTCCTACAATGAGCAGTTCTTC.

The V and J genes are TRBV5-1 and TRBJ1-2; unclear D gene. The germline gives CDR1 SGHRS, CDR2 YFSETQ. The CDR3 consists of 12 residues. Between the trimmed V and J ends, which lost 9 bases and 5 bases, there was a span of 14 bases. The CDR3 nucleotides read TGCGCCACCAAAGAGGAGGGTTATGGCTACACCTTC. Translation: CATKEEGYGYTF.

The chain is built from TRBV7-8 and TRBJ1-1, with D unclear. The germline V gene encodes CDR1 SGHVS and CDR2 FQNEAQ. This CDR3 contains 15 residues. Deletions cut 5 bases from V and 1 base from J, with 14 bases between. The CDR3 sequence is CASSHRRFGNTEAFF. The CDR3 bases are TGTGCCAGCAGCCACAGAAGGTTCGGGAACACTGAAGCTTTCTTT.

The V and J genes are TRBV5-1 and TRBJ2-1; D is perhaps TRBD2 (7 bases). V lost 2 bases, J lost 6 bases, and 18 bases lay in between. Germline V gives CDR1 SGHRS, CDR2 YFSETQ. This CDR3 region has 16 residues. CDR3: CASSLGGARDVNEQFF. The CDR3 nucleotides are TGCGCCAGCAGCTTAGGGGGGGCCAGGGACGTCAATGAGCAGTTCTTC.

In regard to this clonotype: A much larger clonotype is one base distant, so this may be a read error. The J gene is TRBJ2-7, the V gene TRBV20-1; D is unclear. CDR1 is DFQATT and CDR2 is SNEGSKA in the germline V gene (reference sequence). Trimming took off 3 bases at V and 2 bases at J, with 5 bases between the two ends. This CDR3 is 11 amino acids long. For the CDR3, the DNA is TGCAGTGCTAGTGGCCCCTACGAGCAGTACTTC. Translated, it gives CSASGPYEQYF.

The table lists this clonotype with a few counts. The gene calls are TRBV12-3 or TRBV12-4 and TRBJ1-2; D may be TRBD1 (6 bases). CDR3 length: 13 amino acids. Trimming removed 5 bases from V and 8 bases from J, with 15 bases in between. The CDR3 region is CASSDTGSLGYTF. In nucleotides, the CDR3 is TGTGCCAGCAGTGATACAGGGTCTTTAGGCTACACCTTC.

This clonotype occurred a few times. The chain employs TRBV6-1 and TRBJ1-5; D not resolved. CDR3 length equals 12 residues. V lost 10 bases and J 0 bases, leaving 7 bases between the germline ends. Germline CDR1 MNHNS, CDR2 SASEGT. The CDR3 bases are TGTGCCACGAGGGTTAGCAATCAGCCCCAGCATTTT. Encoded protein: CATRVSNQPQHF.

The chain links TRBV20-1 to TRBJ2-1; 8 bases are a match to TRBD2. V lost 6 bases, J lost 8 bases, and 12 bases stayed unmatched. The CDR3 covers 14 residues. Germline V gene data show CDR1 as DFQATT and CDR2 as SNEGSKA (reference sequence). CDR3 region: CSALDRGGLDEQFF. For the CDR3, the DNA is TGCAGTGCCCTAGACCGGGGGGGCCTTGATGAGCAGTTCTTC.

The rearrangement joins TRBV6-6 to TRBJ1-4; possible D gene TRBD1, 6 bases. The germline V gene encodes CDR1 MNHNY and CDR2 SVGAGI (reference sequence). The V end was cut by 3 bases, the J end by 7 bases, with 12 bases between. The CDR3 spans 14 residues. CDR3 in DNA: TGTGCCAGCAGTTATGATGGGGGCACTGAAAAACTGTTTTTT. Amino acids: CASSYDGGTEKLFF.

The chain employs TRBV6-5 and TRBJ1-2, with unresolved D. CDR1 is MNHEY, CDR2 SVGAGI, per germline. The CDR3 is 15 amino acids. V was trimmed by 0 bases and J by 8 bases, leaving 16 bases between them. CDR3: CASSYSNPGLGGYTF. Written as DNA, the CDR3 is TGTGCCAGCAGTTACTCGAACCCGGGATTAGGCGGCTACACCTTC.

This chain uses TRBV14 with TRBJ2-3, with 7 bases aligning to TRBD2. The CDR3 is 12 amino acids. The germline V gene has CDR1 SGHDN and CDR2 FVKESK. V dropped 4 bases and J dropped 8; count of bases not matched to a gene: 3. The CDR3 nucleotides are TGTGCCAGCAGCCCCGGGACTACTACGCAGTATTTT. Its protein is CASSPGTTTQYF.

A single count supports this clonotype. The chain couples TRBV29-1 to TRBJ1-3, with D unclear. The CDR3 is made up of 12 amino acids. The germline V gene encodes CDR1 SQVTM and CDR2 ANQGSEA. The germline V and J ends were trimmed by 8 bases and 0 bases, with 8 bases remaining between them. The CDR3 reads CSTTDSGNTIYF. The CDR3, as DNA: TGCAGCACTACCGACTCTGGAAACACCATATATTTT.

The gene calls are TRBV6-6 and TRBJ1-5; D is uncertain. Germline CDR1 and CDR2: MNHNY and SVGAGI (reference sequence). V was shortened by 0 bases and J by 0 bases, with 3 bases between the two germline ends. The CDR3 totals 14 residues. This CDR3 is CASSYSTSNQPQHF. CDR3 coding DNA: TGTGCCAGCAGTTACTCTACTAGCAATCAGCCCCAGCATTTT.

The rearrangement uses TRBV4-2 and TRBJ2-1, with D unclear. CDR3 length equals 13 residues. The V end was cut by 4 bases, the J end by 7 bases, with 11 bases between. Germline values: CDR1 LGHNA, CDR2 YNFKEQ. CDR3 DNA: TGTGCCAGCAGCCGCACGGACCTGAATGAGCAGTTCTTC. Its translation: CASSRTDLNEQFF.

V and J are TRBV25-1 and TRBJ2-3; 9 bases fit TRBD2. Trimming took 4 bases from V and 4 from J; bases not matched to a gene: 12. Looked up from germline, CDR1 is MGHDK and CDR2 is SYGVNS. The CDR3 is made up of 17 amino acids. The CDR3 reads CASSGTLLAGLADTQYF. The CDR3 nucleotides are TGTGCCAGCAGTGGTACCCTTCTAGCGGGGCTCGCAGATACGCAGTATTTT.

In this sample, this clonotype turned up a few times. The CDR3 is CASSYSVVGGYTF. CDR3 coding DNA: TGTGCCAGCAGTTACTCGGTGGTTGGTGGCTACACCTTC. This chain uses TRBV6-5 with TRBJ1-2; D remains ambiguous. Trimming stripped 0 bases from V and 7 bases from J, with 9 bases between. Looked up from germline, CDR1 is MNHEY and CDR2 is SVGAGI. The CDR3 extends over 13 amino acids.

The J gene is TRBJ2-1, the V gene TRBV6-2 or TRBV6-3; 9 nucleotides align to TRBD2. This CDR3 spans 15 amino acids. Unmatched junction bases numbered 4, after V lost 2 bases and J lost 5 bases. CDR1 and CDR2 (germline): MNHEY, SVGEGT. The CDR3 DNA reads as TGTGCCAGCAGTTACGGGACTAGCATTAACAATGAGCAGTTCTTC. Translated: CASSYGTSINNEQFF.

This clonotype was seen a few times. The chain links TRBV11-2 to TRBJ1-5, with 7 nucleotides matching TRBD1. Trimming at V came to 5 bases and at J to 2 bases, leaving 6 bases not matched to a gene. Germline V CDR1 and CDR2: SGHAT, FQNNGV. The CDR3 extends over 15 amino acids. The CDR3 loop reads CASSLGTARNQPQHF. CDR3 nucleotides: TGTGCCAGCAGCCTGGGGACAGCCCGCAATCAGCCCCAGCATTTT.